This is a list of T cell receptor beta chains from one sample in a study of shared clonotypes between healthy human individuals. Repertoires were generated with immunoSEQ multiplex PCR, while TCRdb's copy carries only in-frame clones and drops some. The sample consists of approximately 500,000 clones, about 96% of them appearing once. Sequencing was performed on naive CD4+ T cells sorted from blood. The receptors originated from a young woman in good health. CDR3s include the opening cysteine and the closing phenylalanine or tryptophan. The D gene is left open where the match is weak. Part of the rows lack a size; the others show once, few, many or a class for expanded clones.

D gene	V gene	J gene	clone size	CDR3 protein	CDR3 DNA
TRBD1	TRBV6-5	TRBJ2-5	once	CASSSLDRGETQYF	TGTGCCAGCAGTTCGTTGGACAGGGGAGAGACCCAGTACTTC
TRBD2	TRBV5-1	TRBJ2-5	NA	CASSSRTSGGETQYF	TGCGCCAGCAGCTCTAGGACTAGCGGCGGGGAGACCCAGTACTTC
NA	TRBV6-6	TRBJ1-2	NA	CASSYSTSRAGYTF	TGTGCCAGCAGTTACTCGACCAGTAGGGCTGGCTACACCTTC
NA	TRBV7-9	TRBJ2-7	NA	CASSSGVRGSSYEQYF	TGTGCCAGCAGCTCAGGGGTCCGGGGGAGCTCCTACGAGCAGTACTTC
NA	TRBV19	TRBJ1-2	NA	CASSIGGQLYGYTF	TGTGCCAGTAGTATAGGGGGCCAGCTCTATGGCTACACCTTC
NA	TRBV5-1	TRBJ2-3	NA	CASSSPTDTQYF	TGCGCCAGCAGCTCCCCCACAGATACGCAGTATTTT
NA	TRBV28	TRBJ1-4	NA	CASSTRRGGEKLFF	TGTGCCAGCAGCACACGAAGGGGAGGCGAAAAACTGTTTTTT
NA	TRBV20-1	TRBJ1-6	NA	CSARGNSPLHF	TGCAGTGCTAGAGGCAATTCACCCCTCCACTTT
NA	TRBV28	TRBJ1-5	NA	CASSIGGLSSNQPQHF	TGTGCCAGCAGTATAGGGGGGTTATCCAGCAATCAGCCCCAGCATTTT
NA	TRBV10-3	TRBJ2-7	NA	CAISEVPSYEQYF	TGTGCCATCAGTGAGGTGCCCTCCTACGAGCAGTACTTC
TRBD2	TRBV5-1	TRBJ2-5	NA	CASSLEGLAGETQYF	TGCGCCAGCAGCTTGGAGGGACTAGCTGGGGAGACCCAGTACTTC